At least ten counts were recorded for the clone carrying this T cell receptor (beta chain). This sample was taken from a study of blood T cell repertoires in COVID-19. Original data processing: Cell counts per sample came from amplifying reference gene primers. The data were produced by immunoSEQ multiplex PCR, yet TCRdb's version contains in-frame clones alone and is incomplete. V and J calls and clone size follow that table, whereas D and trimming were derived from the DNA. The repertoire holds 110,000 to 150,000 clones, with approximately 80% as singletons. The sequencing input was PBMCs or T cells enriched from blood (not recorded which). The clonotype originates from a man aged 45-65 years who had recovered from COVID-19.

The CDR3 DNA is TGTGCCAGCAGTGACTCGGGCAGGGTGGACACCGGGGAGCTGTTTTTT. It encodes CASSDSGRVDTGELFF. V and J are TRBV6-4 and TRBJ2-2; a weak D match, TRBD1 (5 bases). The germline CDR1 and CDR2 sequences are MRHNA and SNTAGT. V was cut by 0 bases and J by 3 bases, with 11 bases left in between. The CDR3 loop spans 16 amino acids.